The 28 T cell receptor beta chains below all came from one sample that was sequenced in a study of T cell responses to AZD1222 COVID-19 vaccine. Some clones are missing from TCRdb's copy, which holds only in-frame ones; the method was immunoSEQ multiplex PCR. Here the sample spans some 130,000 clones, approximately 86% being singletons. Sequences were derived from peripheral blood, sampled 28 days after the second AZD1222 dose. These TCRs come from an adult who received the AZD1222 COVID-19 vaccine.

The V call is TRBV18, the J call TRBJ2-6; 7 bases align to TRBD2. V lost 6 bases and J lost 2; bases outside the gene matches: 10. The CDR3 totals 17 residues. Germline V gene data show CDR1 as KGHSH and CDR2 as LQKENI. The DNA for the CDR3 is TGTGCCAGCTCCCCCCACCCTGCGGGGGCTGGGGCCAACGTCCTGACTTTC. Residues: CASSPHPAGAGANVLTF.

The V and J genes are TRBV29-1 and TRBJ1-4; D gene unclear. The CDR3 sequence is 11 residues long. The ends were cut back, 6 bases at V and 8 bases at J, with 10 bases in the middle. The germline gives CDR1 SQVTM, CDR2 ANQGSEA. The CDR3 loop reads CSVSVGEKLFF. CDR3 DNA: TGCAGCGTATCCGTGGGAGAAAAACTGTTTTTT.

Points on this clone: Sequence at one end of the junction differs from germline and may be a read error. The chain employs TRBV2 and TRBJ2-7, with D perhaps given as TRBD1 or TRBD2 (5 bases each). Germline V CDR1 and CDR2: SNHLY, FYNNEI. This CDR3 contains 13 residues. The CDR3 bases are TGTGCCAGCAGTGAATCTAGCTGGGGGACGGCGAACTTC. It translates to CASSESSWGTANF.

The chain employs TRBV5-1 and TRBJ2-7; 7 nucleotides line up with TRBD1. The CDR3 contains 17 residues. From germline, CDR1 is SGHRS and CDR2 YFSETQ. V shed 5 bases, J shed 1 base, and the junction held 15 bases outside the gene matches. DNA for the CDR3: TGCGCCAGCAGTCCGTTTTCCGGGACAGCCCTTTCCTACGAGCAGTACTTC. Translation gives CASSPFSGTALSYEQYF.

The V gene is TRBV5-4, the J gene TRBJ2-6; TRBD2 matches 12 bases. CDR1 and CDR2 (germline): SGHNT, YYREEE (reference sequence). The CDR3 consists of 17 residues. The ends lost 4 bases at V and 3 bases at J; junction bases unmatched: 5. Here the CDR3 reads CASSPSGGAGGANVLTF. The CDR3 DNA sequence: TGTGCCAGCAGCCCTAGCGGGGGGGCTGGTGGGGCCAACGTCCTGACTTTC.

In DNA, the CDR3 is TGTGCCAGCAGCATAGGACAGGGGAACACCGGGGAGCTGTTTTTT. Amino acid sequence: CASSIGQGNTGELFF. The rearrangement links TRBV9 to TRBJ2-2, with 8 positions matching TRBD1. CDR1 is SGDLS and CDR2 is YYNGEE in the germline V gene. Unmatched junction bases numbered 3, after V lost 4 bases and J lost 1 base. This CDR3 contains 15 residues.

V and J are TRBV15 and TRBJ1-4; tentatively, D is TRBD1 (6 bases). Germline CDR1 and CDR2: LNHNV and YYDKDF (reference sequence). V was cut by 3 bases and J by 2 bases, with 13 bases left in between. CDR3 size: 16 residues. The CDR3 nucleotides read TGTGCCACCAGCAGCCCGGGGGGGCCGACTAATGAAAAACTGTTTTTT. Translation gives CATSSPGGPTNEKLFF.

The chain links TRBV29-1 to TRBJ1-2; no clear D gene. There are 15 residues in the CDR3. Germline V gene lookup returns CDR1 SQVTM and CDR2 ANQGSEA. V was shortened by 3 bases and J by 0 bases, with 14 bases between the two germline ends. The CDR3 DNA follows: TGCAGCGTTGATCTGGGAACCTCCACTAACTATGGCTACACCTTC. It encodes CSVDLGTSTNYGYTF.

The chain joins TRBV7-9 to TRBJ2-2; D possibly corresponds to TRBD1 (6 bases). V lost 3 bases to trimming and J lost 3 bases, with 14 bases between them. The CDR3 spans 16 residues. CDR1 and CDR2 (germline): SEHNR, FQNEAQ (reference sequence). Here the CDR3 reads CASSLYRERYTGELFF. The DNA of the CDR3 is TGTGCCAGCAGCTTGTACAGGGAGAGATACACCGGGGAGCTGTTTTTT.

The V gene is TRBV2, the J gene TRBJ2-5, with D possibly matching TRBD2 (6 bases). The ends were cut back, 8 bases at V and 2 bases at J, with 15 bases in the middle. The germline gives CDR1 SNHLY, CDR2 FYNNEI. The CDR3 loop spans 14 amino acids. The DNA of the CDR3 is TGTGCCAGCGAGGTGGGGGGAACTCAAGAGACCCAGTACTTC. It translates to CASEVGGTQETQYF.

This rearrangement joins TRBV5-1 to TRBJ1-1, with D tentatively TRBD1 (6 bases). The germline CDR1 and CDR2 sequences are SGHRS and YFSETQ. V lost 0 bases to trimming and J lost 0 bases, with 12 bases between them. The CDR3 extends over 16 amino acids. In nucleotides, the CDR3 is TGCGCCAGCAGCTTGGGCCCCGACAGGATGAACACTGAAGCTTTCTTT. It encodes CASSLGPDRMNTEAFF.

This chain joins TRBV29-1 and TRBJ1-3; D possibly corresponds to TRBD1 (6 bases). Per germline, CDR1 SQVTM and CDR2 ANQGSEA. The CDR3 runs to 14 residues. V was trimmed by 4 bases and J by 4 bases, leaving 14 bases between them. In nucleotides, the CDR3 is TGCAGCGTTGCTGACAGGTTGTCAGGAAACACCATATATTTT. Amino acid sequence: CSVADRLSGNTIYF.

CDR3 DNA: TGCGCCAGCAGCTTGGCTCCGGATACGCAGTATTTT. This sequence encodes CASSLAPDTQYF. The chain carries TRBV5-1 and TRBJ2-3; D gene unclear. CDR3 size: 12 residues. Looked up from germline, CDR1 is SGHRS and CDR2 is YFSETQ. Trimming removed 0 bases from V and 6 bases from J, with 5 bases in between.

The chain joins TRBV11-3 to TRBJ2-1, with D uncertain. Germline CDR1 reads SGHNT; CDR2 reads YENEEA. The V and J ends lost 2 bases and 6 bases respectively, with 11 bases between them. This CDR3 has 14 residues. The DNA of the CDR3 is TGTGCCAGCAGCTTAACCCACCGGACCAATGAGCAGTTCTTC. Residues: CASSLTHRTNEQFF.

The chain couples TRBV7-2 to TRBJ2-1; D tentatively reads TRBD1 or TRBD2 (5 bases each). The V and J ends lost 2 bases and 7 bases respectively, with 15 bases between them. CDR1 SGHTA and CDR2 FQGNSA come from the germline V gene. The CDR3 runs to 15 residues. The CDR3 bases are TGTGCCAGCAGCTTATACCAGGGACGTCAAAATGAGCAGTTCTTC. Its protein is CASSLYQGRQNEQFF.

CDR3: CASRVNRPVYNEQFF. Written as DNA, the CDR3 is TGTGCCAGCAGGGTGAACAGGCCCGTTTACAATGAGCAGTTCTTC. The chain employs TRBV28 and TRBJ2-1; weak D call: TRBD1 (5 bases). CDR1 is MDHEN, CDR2 SYDVKM, per germline. V lost 6 bases and J lost 4, with 16 bases in between. This CDR3 comprises 15 residues.

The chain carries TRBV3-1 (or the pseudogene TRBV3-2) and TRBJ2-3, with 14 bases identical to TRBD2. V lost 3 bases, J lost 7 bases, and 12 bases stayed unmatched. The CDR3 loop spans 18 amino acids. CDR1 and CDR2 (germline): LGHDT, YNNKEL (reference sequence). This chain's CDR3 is CASSHRTSGGLHVNTQYF. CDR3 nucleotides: TGTGCCAGCAGCCATCGGACTAGCGGGGGGCTTCACGTGAATACGCAGTATTTT.

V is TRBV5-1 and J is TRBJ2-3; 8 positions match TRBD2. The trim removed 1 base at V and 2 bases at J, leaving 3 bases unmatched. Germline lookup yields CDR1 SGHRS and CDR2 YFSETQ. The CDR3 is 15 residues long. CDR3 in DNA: TGCGCCAGCAGCTTGCAGCGGGGGAACACAGATACGCAGTATTTT. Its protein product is CASSLQRGNTDTQYF.

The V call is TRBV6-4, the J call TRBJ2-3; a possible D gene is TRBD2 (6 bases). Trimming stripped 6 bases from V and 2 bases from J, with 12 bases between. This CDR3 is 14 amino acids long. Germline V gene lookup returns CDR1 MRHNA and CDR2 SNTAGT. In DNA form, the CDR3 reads TGTGCCAGCAGCCCAGGGACTGCCACAGATACGCAGTATTTT. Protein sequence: CASSPGTATDTQYF.

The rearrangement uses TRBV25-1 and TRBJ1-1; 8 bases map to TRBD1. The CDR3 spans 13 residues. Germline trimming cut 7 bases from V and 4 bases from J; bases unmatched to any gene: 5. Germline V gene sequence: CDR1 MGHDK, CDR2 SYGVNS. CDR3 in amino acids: CASMTGARTEAFF. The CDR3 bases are TGTGCCAGCATGACAGGGGCTCGCACTGAAGCTTTCTTT.

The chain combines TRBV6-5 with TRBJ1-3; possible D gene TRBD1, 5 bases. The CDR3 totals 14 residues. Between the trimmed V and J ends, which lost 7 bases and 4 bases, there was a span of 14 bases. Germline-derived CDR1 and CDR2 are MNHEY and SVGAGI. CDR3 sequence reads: CASNRGATGNTIYF. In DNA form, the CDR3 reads TGTGCCAGCAATAGGGGCGCAACCGGAAACACCATATATTTT.

The CDR3 region is CASWFVGASTGELFF. CDR3 coding DNA: TGTGCCAGCTGGTTTGTGGGGGCGAGCACCGGGGAGCTGTTTTTT. The rearrangement links TRBV6-5 to TRBJ2-2; D is possibly TRBD1 (6 bases). From germline, CDR1 is MNHEY and CDR2 SVGAGI. Deletions cut 8 bases from V and 4 bases from J, with 17 bases between. The CDR3 spans 15 residues.

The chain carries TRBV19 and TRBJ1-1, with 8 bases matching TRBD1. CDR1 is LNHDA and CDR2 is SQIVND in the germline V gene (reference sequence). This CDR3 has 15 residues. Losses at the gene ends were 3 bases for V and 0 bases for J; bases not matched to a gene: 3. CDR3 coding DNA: TGTGCCAGTAGTATCATGGACAGGGTGAACACTGAAGCTTTCTTT. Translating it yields CASSIMDRVNTEAFF.

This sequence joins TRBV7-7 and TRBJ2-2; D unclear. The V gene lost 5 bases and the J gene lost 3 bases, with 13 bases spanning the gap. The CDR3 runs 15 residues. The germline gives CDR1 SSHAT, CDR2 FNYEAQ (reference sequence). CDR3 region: CASSVDERDTGELFF. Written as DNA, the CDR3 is TGTGCCAGCAGCGTAGACGAACGGGACACCGGGGAGCTGTTTTTT.

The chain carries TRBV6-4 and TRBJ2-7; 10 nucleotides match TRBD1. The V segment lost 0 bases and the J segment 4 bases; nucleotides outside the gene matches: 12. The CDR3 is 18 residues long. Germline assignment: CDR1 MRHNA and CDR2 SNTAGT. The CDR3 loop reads CASSDSCWDRGCRYEQYF. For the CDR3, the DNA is TGTGCCAGCAGTGACTCTTGTTGGGACAGGGGATGTAGGTACGAGCAGTACTTC.

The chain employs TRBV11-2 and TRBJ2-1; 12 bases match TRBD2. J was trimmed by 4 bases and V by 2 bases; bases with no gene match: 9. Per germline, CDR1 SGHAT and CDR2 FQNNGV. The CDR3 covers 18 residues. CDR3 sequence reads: CASSLRKLAGGIYNEQFF. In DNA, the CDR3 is TGTGCCAGCAGCTTAAGAAAACTAGCGGGGGGCATATACAATGAGCAGTTCTTC.

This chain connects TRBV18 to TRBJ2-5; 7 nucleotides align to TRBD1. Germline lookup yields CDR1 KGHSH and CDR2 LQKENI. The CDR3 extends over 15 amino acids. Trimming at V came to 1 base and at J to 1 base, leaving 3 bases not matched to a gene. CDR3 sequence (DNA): TGTGCCAGCTCACCACGCCGGGACAGCCAAGAGACCCAGTACTTC. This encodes CASSPRRDSQETQYF.

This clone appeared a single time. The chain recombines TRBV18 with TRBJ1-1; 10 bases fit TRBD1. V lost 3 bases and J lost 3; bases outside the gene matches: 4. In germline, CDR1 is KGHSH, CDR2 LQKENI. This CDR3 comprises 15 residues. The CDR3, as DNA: TGTGCCAGCTCACCCGCCGGGACAGGGGACACTGAAGCTTTCTTT. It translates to CASSPAGTGDTEAFF.